A single sample gave rise to the 28 T cell receptor beta chains below, sequenced in a study of blood T cell repertoires in COVID-19. Sequencing used immunoSEQ multiplex PCR; TCRdb keeps in-frame clones, though not all of them. The sample includes about 25,000 clones, roughly nine tenths of them seen just once. Sequenced: peripheral blood. These receptor sequences come from a man aged 65 to 79 with acute or convalescent COVID-19.

The rearrangement uses TRBV11-2 and TRBJ2-3; 7 nucleotides line up with TRBD2. J was trimmed by 0 bases and V by 1 base; bases with no gene match: 10. The CDR3 extends over 18 amino acids. Germline lookup yields CDR1 SGHAT and CDR2 FQNNGV. CDR3 bases: TGTGCCAGCAGCTTAGTCGCTCGCGGGGGACCTAGCACAGATACGCAGTATTTT. As protein: CASSLVARGGPSTDTQYF. Variable domain in full (rest from reference TRBV11-2 and TRBJ2-3): EAGVAQSPRYKIIEKRQSVAFWCNPISGHATLYWYQQILGQGPKLLIQFQNNGVVDDSQLPKDRFSAERLKGVDSTLKIQPAKLEDSAVYLCASSLVARGGPSTDTQYFGPGTRLTVL.

V is TRBV6-5 and J is TRBJ2-7; 11 bases map to TRBD1. Germline V gene sequence: CDR1 MNHEY, CDR2 SVGAGI. J lost 3 bases, V lost 6 bases, and 4 bases had no gene match. CDR3 length: 14 amino acids. The CDR3 nucleotides are TGTGCCAGCAGCTCCGGGACAGGGGGCTACGAGCAGTACTTC. It specifies CASSSGTGGYEQYF.

The rearrangement links TRBV28 to TRBJ1-3, with 8 bases lining up with TRBD1. The germline CDR1 and CDR2 sequences are MDHEN and SYDVKM. The junction had 13 bases not matched to a gene; V was cut back by 1 base and J by 8 bases. This CDR3 contains 17 residues. CDR3: CASSLSWYRGSRDTIYF. The CDR3 nucleotides are TGTGCCAGCAGTTTATCTTGGTACAGGGGGTCTCGGGACACCATATATTTT.

The chain joins TRBV5-1 to TRBJ1-2, with 12 nucleotides matching TRBD1. The length of the CDR3 is 14 residues. The germline V gene has CDR1 SGHRS and CDR2 YFSETQ. With 6 bases clipped from V and 8 bases from J, the junction kept 8 bases outside the gene matches. CDR3 loop: CASTGTGGGEGYTF. The CDR3 DNA reads as TGCGCCAGCACCGGGACAGGGGGCGGTGAGGGCTACACCTTC.

The chain uses TRBV10-3 and TRBJ1-6; TRBD1 aligns across 7 bases. The CDR3 covers 14 residues. The germline CDR1 and CDR2 sequences are ENHRY and SYGVKD. Trimming at V came to 10 bases and at J to 5 bases, leaving 8 bases not matched to a gene. The CDR3 protein is CATHPDRDNSPLHF. CDR3 nucleotide sequence: TGTGCCACGCACCCTGACAGGGATAATTCACCCCTCCACTTT.

The chain employs TRBV28 and TRBJ1-4; no definite D call. CDR3 length: 14 residues. Trimming stripped 6 bases from V and 1 base from J, with 9 bases between. Germline V gives CDR1 MDHEN, CDR2 SYDVKM. The CDR3 here is CASRSGGTNEKLFF. The CDR3 DNA reads as TGTGCCAGCAGATCGGGAGGAACTAATGAAAAACTGTTTTTT.

V gene TRBV25-1 combines with J gene TRBJ2-1, with unresolved D. Germline CDR1 is MGHDK and CDR2 is SYGVNS. The CDR3 contains 11 residues. Trimming removed 3 bases at V and 12 bases at J, with 9 bases between. CDR3 in amino acids: CASSEAAGQFF. Here the CDR3 DNA reads TGTGCCAGCAGTGAGGCAGCAGGGCAGTTCTTC.

The V and J genes are TRBV4-1 and TRBJ1-5; D gene ambiguous. This CDR3 has 15 amino acids. Per the germline V gene, CDR1 is MGHRA and CDR2 is YSYEKL. Trimming stripped 0 bases from V and 9 bases from J, with 15 bases between. CDR3 sequence reads: CASSQDRQAGGPQHF. As DNA, the CDR3 is TGCGCCAGCAGCCAAGATCGGCAGGCAGGAGGGCCCCAGCATTTT.

This clone has just one count. The V call is TRBV3-1 (or the pseudogene TRBV3-2), the J call TRBJ2-3; 8 bases line up with TRBD1. CDR1 is LGHDT, CDR2 YNNKEL, per germline (reference sequence). This CDR3 has 16 amino acids. Trimming cost V 1 base and J 0 bases; bases outside gene matches: 3. The CDR3 loop is CASSQVRTGSTDTQYF. CDR3 DNA sequence: TGTGCCAGCAGCCAAGTTCGGACAGGGAGCACAGATACGCAGTATTTT.

The chain joins TRBV6-5 to TRBJ2-5; the match to TRBD2 covers 9 bases. The germline CDR1 and CDR2 sequences are MNHEY and SVGAGI. The CDR3 extends over 13 amino acids. The ends lost 5 bases at V and 3 bases at J; junction bases unmatched: 1. This chain's CDR3 is CASSRLAEETQYF. DNA for the CDR3: TGTGCCAGCAGTCGACTAGCGGAAGAGACCCAGTACTTC.

The chain combines TRBV5-1 with TRBJ2-1; 10 bases fit TRBD1. J gave up 3 bases and V 2 bases, and 2 bases lay outside the gene matches. CDR1 and CDR2 from the germline V gene are SGHRS and YFSETQ. The CDR3 runs 15 residues. The CDR3 loop is CASSLGTGVYNEQFF. The CDR3 DNA is TGCGCCAGCAGCTTAGGGACAGGGGTCTACAATGAGCAGTTCTTC.

This rearrangement joins TRBV28 to TRBJ1-5; the D is unclear. There are 14 residues in the CDR3. The germline V gene encodes CDR1 MDHEN and CDR2 SYDVKM. The ends were cut back, 3 bases at V and 7 bases at J, with 13 bases in the middle. In DNA form, the CDR3 reads TGTGCCAGCAGTTTCCTTCGATCGGGACAGCCCCAGCATTTT. Amino acids: CASSFLRSGQPQHF. The full variable domain, rest sourced from reference TRBV28 and TRBJ1-5, is DVKVTQSSRYLVKRTGEKVFLECVQDMDHENMFWYRQDPGLGLRLIYFSYDVKMKEKGDIPEGYSVSREKKERFSLILESASTNQTSMYLCASSFLRSGQPQHFGDGTRLSIL.

This chain connects TRBV18 to TRBJ2-5; the match to TRBD1 covers 8 bases. The length of the CDR3 is 13 residues. Unmatched junction bases numbered 2, after V lost 3 bases and J lost 5 bases. Per the germline V gene, CDR1 is KGHSH and CDR2 is LQKENI. Here the CDR3 DNA reads TGTGCCAGCTCACCGACAGGGGCGGAGACCCAGTACTTC. This sequence encodes CASSPTGAETQYF.

This clone appeared once. This chain links TRBV3-1 (or the pseudogene TRBV3-2) with TRBJ2-2; the match to TRBD2 covers 11 bases. The CDR3 covers 16 residues. Germline-derived CDR1 and CDR2 are LGHDT and YNNKEL (reference sequence). V was pared by 4 bases and J by 0 bases, with 1 base of the junction left unmatched. CDR3 nucleotides: TGTGCCAGCAGCCTACTAGCGGGAGCGAACACCGGGGAGCTGTTTTTT. Residues: CASSLLAGANTGELFF.

The chain joins TRBV12-3 or TRBV12-4 to TRBJ1-5, with 8 bases that match TRBD1. This CDR3 has 13 amino acids. V trimming: 6 bases; J trimming: 7 bases; junction bases outside the gene matches: 5. The CDR3 loop reads CASSWTGKQPQHF. The CDR3 DNA reads as TGTGCCAGCAGCTGGACAGGGAAACAGCCCCAGCATTTT.

A single count supports this clone. The chain is built from TRBV12-3 or TRBV12-4 and TRBJ1-1; no clear D. Trimming removed 6 bases from V and 14 bases from J, with 16 bases in between. The CDR3 consists of 11 residues. The CDR3 protein is CASRREGVSFF. CDR3 DNA: TGTGCCAGCAGGCGCGAAGGAGTCTCCTTCTTT.

This rearrangement joins TRBV19 to TRBJ2-1, with D uncertain. Trimming took 5 bases from V and 2 from J, leaving 16 bases between them. The CDR3 runs to 16 residues. Germline CDR1 is LNHDA and CDR2 is SQIVND (reference sequence). The CDR3: CASSPTPKYPYNEQFF. As DNA, the CDR3 is TGTGCCAGTAGTCCAACCCCTAAGTACCCCTACAATGAGCAGTTCTTC.

The rearrangement links TRBV5-1 to TRBJ2-5; 7 bases agree with TRBD2. CDR3 length equals 15 residues. The germline CDR1 and CDR2 sequences are SGHRS and YFSETQ. Trimming cost V 7 bases and J 3 bases; bases outside gene matches: 12. In DNA form, the CDR3 reads TGCGCCAGCGACGAAGGGGACTACCAAAAAGAGACCCAGTACTTC. Translating gives CASDEGDYQKETQYF.

The V call is TRBV3-1 (or the pseudogene TRBV3-2), the J call TRBJ2-1; D gene uncertain. The CDR3 runs 12 residues. CDR1 and CDR2 (germline): LGHDT, YNNKEL (reference sequence). The ends were cut back, 0 bases at V and 15 bases at J, with 12 bases in the middle. The chain's CDR3 is CASSQDPLDPFF. The CDR3 DNA reads as TGTGCCAGCAGCCAAGATCCGCTAGATCCGTTCTTC.

This chain joins TRBV7-9 and TRBJ1-4, with 7 bases aligning to TRBD1. V lost 5 bases and J lost 7; bases outside the gene matches: 7. Germline V gene data show CDR1 as SEHNR and CDR2 as FQNEAQ (reference sequence). The CDR3 extends over 14 amino acids. DNA for the CDR3: TGTGCCAGCAGCCAAAGGAACAGGGGTGAAAAACTGTTTTTT. Translating gives CASSQRNRGEKLFF.

For the CDR3, the DNA is TGTGCCAGCTCACCATCCAAGGGAGGGGATTCACCCCTCCACTTT. Its protein product is CASSPSKGGDSPLHF. This sequence joins TRBV18 and TRBJ1-6, with a possible D match to TRBD1 (5 bases). There are 15 residues in the CDR3. Trimming took 2 bases from V and 8 from J, leaving 13 bases between them. Germline loops: CDR1 KGHSH, CDR2 LQKENI. Together with reference TRBV18 and TRBJ1-6, the CDR3 gives the full variable domain: NAGVMQNPRHLVRRRGQEARLRCSPMKGHSHVYWYRQLPEEGLKFMVYLQKENIIDESGMPKERFSAEFPKEGPSILRIQQVVRGDSAAYFCASSPSKGGDSPLHFGNGTRLTVT.

The rearrangement joins TRBV6-1 to TRBJ1-6, with 9 positions matching TRBD1. The V gene's germline CDR1 is MNHNS and CDR2 SASEGT. The length of the CDR3 is 14 residues. The J segment lost 12 bases and the V segment lost 6 bases, leaving 9 bases of the junction unmatched. The CDR3, as DNA: TGTGCCAGCAGCCTTGACAGGGGGGAACTACCCCTCCACTTT. Its protein product is CASSLDRGELPLHF.

The CDR3 DNA reads as TGTGCCAGCAGCCGTTATAGCGGGTGGGAGCAGTACTTC. It encodes CASSRYSGWEQYF. The V gene is TRBV28, the J gene TRBJ2-7; 7 bases are a match to TRBD2. CDR1 is MDHEN, CDR2 SYDVKM, per germline. V was clipped by 6 bases and J by 7 bases; unmatched bases: 9. This CDR3 has 13 residues.

The chain carries TRBV2 and TRBJ1-1, with D hard to call. The CDR3 sequence is 11 residues long. Germline-derived CDR1 and CDR2 are SNHLY and FYNNEI. Between the trimmed V and J ends, which lost 6 bases and 5 bases, there was a span of 7 bases. In nucleotides, the CDR3 is TGTGCCAGCAGGCGGCGGACTGAAGCTTTCTTT. It is translated as CASRRRTEAFF. Based on the CDR3 plus reference TRBV2 and TRBJ1-1, the full variable domain is EPEVTQTPSHQVTQMGQEVILRCVPISNHLYFYWYRQILGQKVEFLVSFYNNEISEKSEIFDDQFSVERPDGSNFTLKIRSTKLEDSAMYFCASRRRTEAFFGQGTRLTVV.

The chain combines TRBV18 with TRBJ1-4; 12 bases line up with TRBD1. V dropped 3 bases and J dropped 8; count of bases not matched to a gene: 4. The CDR3 has 15 residues. Germline loops: CDR1 KGHSH, CDR2 LQKENI. The CDR3 nucleotides are TGTGCCAGCTCACCCCTCGGGACAGGGGGCGAAAAACTGTTTTTT. Translating gives CASSPLGTGGEKLFF.

V gene TRBV28 combines with J gene TRBJ1-1, with D possibly being TRBD1 (6 bases). CDR1 is MDHEN, CDR2 SYDVKM, per germline. V lost 2 bases to trimming and J lost 1 base, with 8 bases between them. This CDR3 spans 14 amino acids. CDR3 loop: CASSLGTPNTEAFF. CDR3 DNA: TGTGCCAGCAGTTTAGGGACACCGAACACTGAAGCTTTCTTT.

The chain recombines TRBV5-5 with TRBJ2-4; 7 nucleotides agree with TRBD2. The CDR3 is 13 amino acids. Per the germline V gene, CDR1 is SGHKS and CDR2 is YYEKEE (reference sequence). Trimming at V came to 4 bases and at J to 15 bases, leaving 13 bases not matched to a gene. CDR3 protein: CASSTLQGAGWYF. CDR3 DNA sequence: TGTGCCAGCAGCACCCTTCAGGGAGCGGGATGGTACTTC.

This clone was counted once. The rearrangement joins TRBV7-6 to TRBJ2-7, with 7 bases matching TRBD2. The junction had 6 bases not matched to a gene; V was cut back by 5 bases and J by 2 bases. The germline gives CDR1 SGHVS, CDR2 FNYEAQ. The CDR3 has 14 amino acids. The CDR3 region is CASSPSGAAYEQYF. For the CDR3, the DNA is TGTGCCAGCAGCCCCAGCGGGGCCGCCTACGAGCAGTACTTC.